The T cell receptor (beta chain) described here comes from a study of blood T cell repertoires in COVID-19. About the study: Italy, Spain and the United States were the sources of the convalescent and acute COVID-19 samples. Sample material is recorded as cDNA or gDNA derived from T cells, B-cell-depleted T cells, or PBMCs.

Original data processing: Nucleated cell number was recorded as an estimate derived from reference gene primer amplification. Here immunoSEQ multiplex PCR was the method, and the copy in TCRdb shows in-frame clones only, minus some. V and J calls and clone size are copied from that table; D and trimming were computed from the DNA. The table has some 240,000 clones, around three quarters seen once. The V end lost 0 bases, the J end lost 1 base, and 12 bases lay between the germline ends. The CDR3 loop spans 16 amino acids. Germline CDR1 reads MNHEY; CDR2 reads SVGAGI. This clone has just one count. This TCR came from a woman in her sixties or seventies with acute or convalescent COVID-19. The chain combines TRBV6-5 with TRBJ2-5; D gene ambiguous. Material: peripheral blood. CDR3 bases: TGTGCCAGCAGTTACTCCGCCTTGGGCATCCAAGAGACCCAGTACTTC. Its protein product is CASSYSALGIQETQYF.